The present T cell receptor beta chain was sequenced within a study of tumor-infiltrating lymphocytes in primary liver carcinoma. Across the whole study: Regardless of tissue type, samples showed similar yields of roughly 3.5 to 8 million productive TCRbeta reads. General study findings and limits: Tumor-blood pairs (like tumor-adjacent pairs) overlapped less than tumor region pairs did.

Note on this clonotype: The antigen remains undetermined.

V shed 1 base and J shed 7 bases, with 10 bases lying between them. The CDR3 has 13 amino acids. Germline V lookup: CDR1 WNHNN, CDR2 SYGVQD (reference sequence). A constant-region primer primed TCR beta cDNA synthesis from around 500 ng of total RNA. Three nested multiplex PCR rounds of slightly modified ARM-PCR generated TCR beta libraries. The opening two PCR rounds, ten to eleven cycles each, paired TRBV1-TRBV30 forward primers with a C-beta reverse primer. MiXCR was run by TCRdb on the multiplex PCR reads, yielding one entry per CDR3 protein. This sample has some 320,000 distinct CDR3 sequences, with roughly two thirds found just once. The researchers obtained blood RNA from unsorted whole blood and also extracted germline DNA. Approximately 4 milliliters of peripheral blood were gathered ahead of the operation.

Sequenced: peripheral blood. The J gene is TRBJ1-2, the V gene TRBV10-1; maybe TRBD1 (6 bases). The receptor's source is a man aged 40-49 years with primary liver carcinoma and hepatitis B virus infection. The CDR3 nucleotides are TGCGCCAGCAGTGAGTGCAGGGGTTCTGGCTACACCTTC. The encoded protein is CASSECRGSGYTF.